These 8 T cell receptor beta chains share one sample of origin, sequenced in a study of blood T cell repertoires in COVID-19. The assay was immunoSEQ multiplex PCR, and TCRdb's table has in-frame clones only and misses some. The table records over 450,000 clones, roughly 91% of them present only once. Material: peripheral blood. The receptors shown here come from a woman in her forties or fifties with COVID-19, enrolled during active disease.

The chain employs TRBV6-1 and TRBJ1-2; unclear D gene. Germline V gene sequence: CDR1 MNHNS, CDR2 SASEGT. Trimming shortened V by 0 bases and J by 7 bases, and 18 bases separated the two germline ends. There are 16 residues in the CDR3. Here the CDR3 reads CASSEALIQPLSGYTF. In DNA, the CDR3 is TGTGCCAGCAGTGAAGCGCTAATACAGCCCCTTAGTGGCTACACCTTC.

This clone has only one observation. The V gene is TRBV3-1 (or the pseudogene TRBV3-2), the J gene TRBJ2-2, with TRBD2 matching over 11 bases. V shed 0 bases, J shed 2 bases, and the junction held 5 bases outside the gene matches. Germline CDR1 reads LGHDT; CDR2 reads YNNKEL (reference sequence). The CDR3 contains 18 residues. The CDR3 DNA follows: TGTGCCAGCAGCCAAGATGTCGGACTAGCGGGTAACACCGGGGAGCTGTTTTTT. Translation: CASSQDVGLAGNTGELFF.

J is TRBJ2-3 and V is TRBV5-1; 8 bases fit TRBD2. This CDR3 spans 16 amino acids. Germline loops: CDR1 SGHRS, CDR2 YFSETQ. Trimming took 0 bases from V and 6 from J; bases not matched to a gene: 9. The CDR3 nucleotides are TGCGCCAGCAGCTTGGAGGGGCGGGGGGCCCTCGATACGCAGTATTTT. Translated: CASSLEGRGALDTQYF.

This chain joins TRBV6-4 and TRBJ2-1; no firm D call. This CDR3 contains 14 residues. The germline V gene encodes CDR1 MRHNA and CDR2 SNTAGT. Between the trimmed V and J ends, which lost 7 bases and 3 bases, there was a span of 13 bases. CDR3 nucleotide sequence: TGTGCCAGCAAGCCAGTGGAGATCTACAATGAGCAGTTCTTC. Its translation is CASKPVEIYNEQFF.

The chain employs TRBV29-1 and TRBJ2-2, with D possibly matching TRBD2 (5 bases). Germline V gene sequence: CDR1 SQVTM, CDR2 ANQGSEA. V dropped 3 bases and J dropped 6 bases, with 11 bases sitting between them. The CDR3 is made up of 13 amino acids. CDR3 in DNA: TGCAGCGTTGATCGCCGGGGATCCGGGGAGCTGTTTTTT. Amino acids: CSVDRRGSGELFF.

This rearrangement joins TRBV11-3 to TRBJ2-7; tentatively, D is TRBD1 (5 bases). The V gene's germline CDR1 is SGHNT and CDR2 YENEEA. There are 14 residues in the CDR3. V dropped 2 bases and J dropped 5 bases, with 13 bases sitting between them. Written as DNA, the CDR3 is TGTGCCAGCAGCTTAAGGCAGGGCATAGACGAGCAGTACTTC. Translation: CASSLRQGIDEQYF.

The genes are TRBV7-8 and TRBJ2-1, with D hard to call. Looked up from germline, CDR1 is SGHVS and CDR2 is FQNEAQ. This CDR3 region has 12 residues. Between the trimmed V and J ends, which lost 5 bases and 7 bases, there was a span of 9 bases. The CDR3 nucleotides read TGTGCCAGCAGCCTCCAGCGAAATGAGCAGTTCTTC. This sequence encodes CASSLQRNEQFF.

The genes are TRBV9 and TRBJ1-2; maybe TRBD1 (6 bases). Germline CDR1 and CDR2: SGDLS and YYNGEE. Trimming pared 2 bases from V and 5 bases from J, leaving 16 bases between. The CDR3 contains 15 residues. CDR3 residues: CASSVGGATRYGYTF. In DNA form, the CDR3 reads TGTGCCAGCAGCGTGGGGGGGGCCACTCGGTATGGCTACACCTTC. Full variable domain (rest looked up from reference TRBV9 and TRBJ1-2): DSGVTQTPKHLITATGQRVTLRCSPRSGDLSVYWYQQSLDQGLQFLIQYYNGEERAKGNILERFSAQQFPDLHSELNLSSLELGDSALYFCASSVGGATRYGYTFGSGTRLTVV.